The clone carrying this T cell receptor (beta chain) is a singleton in its sample. Its antigen is currently unknown. Profiled with immunoSEQ multiplex PCR; TCRdb holds only in-frame clones, not every one. The table has around 160,000 clones, 82% seen once. CDR3 size: 14 residues. Trimming shortened V by 3 bases and J by 0 bases, and 8 bases separated the two germline ends. The V gene's germline CDR1 is SGHTA and CDR2 FQGNSA. This specimen comes from a study of T cell responses to AZD1222 COVID-19 vaccine. Study conclusions and caveats: Spike-specific TCR breadth and depth both grew after two AZD1222 doses. CD4 TCRs linked to vaccination spanned spike, dominating at 160-218 and 743-854. Most donors were white British and more were female, and clonal diversity was possibly underestimated.

The chain combines TRBV7-2 with TRBJ1-1, with D hard to call. This TCR was sampled from an adult in good health. The material sequenced was peripheral blood, taken on day 0 of MenACWY control vaccination. The CDR3 DNA reads TGTGCCAGCAGCTTTCGGACGGTGAACACTGAAGCTTTCTTT. Protein product: CASSFRTVNTEAFF. The whole variable domain, remainder taken from reference TRBV7-2 and TRBJ1-1, is GAGVSQSPSNKVTEKGKDVELRCDPISGHTALYWYRQSLGQGLEFLIYFQGNSAPDKSGLPSDRFSAERTGGSVSTLTIQRTQQEDSAVYLCASSFRTVNTEAFFGQGTRLTVV.